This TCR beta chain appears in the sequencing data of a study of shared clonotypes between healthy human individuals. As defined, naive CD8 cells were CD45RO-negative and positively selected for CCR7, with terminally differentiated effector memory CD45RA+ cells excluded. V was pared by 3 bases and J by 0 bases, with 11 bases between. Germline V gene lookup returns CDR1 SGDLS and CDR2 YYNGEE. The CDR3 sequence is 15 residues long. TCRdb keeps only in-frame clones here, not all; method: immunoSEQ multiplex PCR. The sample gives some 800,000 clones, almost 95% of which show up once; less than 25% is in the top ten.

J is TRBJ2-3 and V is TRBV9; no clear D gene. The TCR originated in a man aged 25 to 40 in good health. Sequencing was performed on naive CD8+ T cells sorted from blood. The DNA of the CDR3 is TGTGCCAGCAGCGACAGAAGTGAGAGCACAGATACGCAGTATTTT. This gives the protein CASSDRSESTDTQYF.